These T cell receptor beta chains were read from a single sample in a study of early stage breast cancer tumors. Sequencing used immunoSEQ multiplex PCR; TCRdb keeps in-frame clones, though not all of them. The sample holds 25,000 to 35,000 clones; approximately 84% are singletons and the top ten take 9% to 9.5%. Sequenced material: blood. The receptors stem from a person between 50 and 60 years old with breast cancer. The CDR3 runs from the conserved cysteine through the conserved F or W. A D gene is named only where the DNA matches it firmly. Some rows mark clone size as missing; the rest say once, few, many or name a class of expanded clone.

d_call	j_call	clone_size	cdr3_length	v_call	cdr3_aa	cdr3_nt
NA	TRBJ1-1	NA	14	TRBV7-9	CASSFPRGPAEAFF	TGTGCCAGCAGCTTTCCCCGGGGTCCCGCTGAAGCTTTCTTT
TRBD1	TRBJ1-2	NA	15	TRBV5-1	CASSGGGQGAYGYTF	TGCGCCAGCAGCGGCGGGGGACAGGGGGCCTATGGCTACACCTTC
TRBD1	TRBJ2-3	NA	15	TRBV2	CASRPDRGGTDTQYF	TGTGCCAGCAGACCGGACAGGGGGGGGACAGATACGCAGTATTTT
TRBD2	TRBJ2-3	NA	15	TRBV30	CAWDPSGSRPDTQYF	TGTGCCTGGGACCCCAGCGGGAGTCGCCCAGATACGCAGTATTTT
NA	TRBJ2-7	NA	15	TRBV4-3	CASSEVLASSYEQYF	TGCGCCAGCAGCGAGGTCCTGGCCAGCAGCTACGAGCAGTACTTC
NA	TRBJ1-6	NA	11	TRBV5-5	CASSTPSPLHF	TGTGCCAGCAGCACCCCCTCACCCCTCCACTTT
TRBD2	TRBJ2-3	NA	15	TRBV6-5	CASRPSGVATDTQYF	TGTGCCAGCAGGCCTAGCGGGGTGGCCACAGATACGCAGTATTTT
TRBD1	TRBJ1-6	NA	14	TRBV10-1	CASSRQGTGSPLHF	TGCGCCAGCAGCCGACAGGGTACTGGTTCACCCCTCCACTTT
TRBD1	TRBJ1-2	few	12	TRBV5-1	CASRTGDYGYTF	TGCGCCAGCCGGACAGGGGACTATGGCTACACCTTC
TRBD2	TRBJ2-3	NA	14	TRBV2	CASGSGRATDTQYF	TGTGCCAGCGGGAGCGGGAGGGCGACAGATACGCAGTATTTT